A selection of T cell receptor beta chains follows, all from one sample in a study of blood T cell repertoires in COVID-19. Generated by immunoSEQ multiplex PCR, the TCRdb table keeps only in-frame clones and is missing some. This table has some 83,000 clones, around 87% appearing once. The sample consisted of peripheral blood. These TCRs come from an elderly man with active or convalescent COVID-19. Both conserved end residues are part of each CDR3. A D gene is named only where the DNA matches it firmly. The size field is filled for only some rows; it gives once, few, many or a size class.

.	.	TRBV3-1/TRBV3-2	TRBJ1-2	14	TGTGCCAGCAGCCTTCCCGGTGAACCAAATGGCTACACCTTC	CASSLPGEPNGYTF
.	.	TRBV7-9	TRBJ2-4	15	TGTGCCAGCAGCTTTCCAGGGTTAGCCAAAAACATTCAGTACTTC	CASSFPGLAKNIQYF
TRBD1	.	TRBV6-5	TRBJ1-5	14	TGTGCCAGCCAGGCGGGACAGGGCCATCAGCCCCAGCATTTT	CASQAGQGHQPQHF
TRBD1	once	TRBV12-5	TRBJ2-2	17	TGTGCTAGTGGTCTGGGACAGGGAGGTTTTTACACCGGGGAGCTGTTTTTT	CASGLGQGGFYTGELFF
TRBD1	few	TRBV16	TRBJ1-5	15	TGTGCCAGCAGCCAATCGGGGCAGGGGGGCCAGCCCCAGCATTTT	CASSQSGQGGQPQHF
TRBD2	once	TRBV13	TRBJ2-3	17	TGTGCCAGCAGCTTAGGGACTAGCGGGGGGGGCTCAGATACGCAGTATTTT	CASSLGTSGGGSDTQYF
.	.	TRBV11-1	TRBJ2-3	14	TGTGCCAGCAGCTTAAGAGTCAATCCGGATACGCAGTATTTT	CASSLRVNPDTQYF
.	.	TRBV5-4	TRBJ1-2	15	TGTGCCAGCAGCTTGGGAGGGCAGTCTAACTATGGCTACACCTTC	CASSLGGQSNYGYTF
.	.	TRBV11-2	TRBJ2-4	14	TGTGCCAGCAGTCCGGGACATGGCAAAAACATTCAGTACTTC	CASSPGHGKNIQYF
.	.	TRBV28	TRBJ1-5	13	TGTGCCAGCACTCGGGATGGCAATCAGCCCCAGCATTTT	CASTRDGNQPQHF
.	.	TRBV20-1	TRBJ1-1	13	TGCAGTGCTAGTCACAGTATGAACACTGAAGCTTTCTTT	CSASHSMNTEAFF
.	.	TRBV24-1	TRBJ2-3	14	TGTGCCACCAGTGTGACAGGAGGCACAGATACGCAGTATTTT	CATSVTGGTDTQYF
.	.	TRBV29-1	TRBJ2-1	14	TGCAGCGTTGATAGCCGCAGGGATCTCGGTGAGCAGTTCTTC	CSVDSRRDLGEQFF
TRBD1	few	TRBV2	TRBJ1-6	17	TGTGCCAGCGGGGGACAGGACTTATACTCCTATAATTCACCCCTCCACTTT	CASGGQDLYSYNSPLHF
TRBD2	.	TRBV7-9	TRBJ2-1	13	TGTGCCAGCAGCTTAGGACTAGCTAATGAGCAGTTCTTC	CASSLGLANEQFF
.	.	TRBV15	TRBJ1-1	13	TGTGCCACCAGTAATCAACAGAACACTGAAGCTTTCTTT	CATSNQQNTEAFF